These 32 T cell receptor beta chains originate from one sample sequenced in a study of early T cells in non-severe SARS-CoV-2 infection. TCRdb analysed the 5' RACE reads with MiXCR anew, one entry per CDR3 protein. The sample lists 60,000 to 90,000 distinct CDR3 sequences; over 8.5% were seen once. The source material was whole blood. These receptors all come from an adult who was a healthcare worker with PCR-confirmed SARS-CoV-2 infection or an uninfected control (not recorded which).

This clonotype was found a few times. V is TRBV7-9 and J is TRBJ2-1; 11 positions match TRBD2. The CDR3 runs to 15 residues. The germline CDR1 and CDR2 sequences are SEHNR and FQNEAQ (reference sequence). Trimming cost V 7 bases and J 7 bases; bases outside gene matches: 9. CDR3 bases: TGTGCCAGCACTCGAGGGGCTAGCGGGAGGAATGAGCAGTTCTTC. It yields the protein CASTRGASGRNEQFF.

CDR3 sequence (DNA): TGCAGTGCCTGCCCAGCGGGCTCTGTGTATGAGCAGTTCTTC. This sequence encodes CSACPAGSVYEQFF. The chain employs TRBV20-1 and TRBJ2-1; the D gene is possibly TRBD2 (6 bases). Between the trimmed V and J ends, which lost 6 bases and 8 bases, there was a span of 20 bases. CDR3 length: 14 residues. The V gene's germline CDR1 is DFQATT and CDR2 SNEGSKA (reference sequence).

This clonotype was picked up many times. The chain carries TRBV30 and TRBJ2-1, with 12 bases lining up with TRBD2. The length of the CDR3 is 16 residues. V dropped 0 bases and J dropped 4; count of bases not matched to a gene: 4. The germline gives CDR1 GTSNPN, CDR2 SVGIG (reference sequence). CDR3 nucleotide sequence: TGTGCCTGGAGTGTGTTAACTAGCGGGAGGTACAATGAGCAGTTCTTC. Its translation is CAWSVLTSGRYNEQFF.

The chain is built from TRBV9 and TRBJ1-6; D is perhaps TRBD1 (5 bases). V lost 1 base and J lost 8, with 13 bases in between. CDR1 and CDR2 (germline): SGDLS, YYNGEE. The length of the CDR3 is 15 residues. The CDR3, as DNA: TGTGCCAGCAGCGTAAGACAAGGGGAGGATTCACCCCTCCACTTT. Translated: CASSVRQGEDSPLHF. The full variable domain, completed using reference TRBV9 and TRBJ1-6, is DSGVTQTPKHLITATGQRVTLRCSPRSGDLSVYWYQQSLDQGLQFLIQYYNGEERAKGNILERFSAQQFPDLHSELNLSSLELGDSALYFCASSVRQGEDSPLHFGNGTRLTVT.

This chain's CDR3 is CASKPSGRADTGELFF. The CDR3 DNA reads TGTGCCAGCAAACCTAGCGGGAGGGCCGACACCGGGGAGCTGTTTTTT. The chain uses TRBV6-5 and TRBJ2-2, with 12 nucleotides matching TRBD2. After removal of 7 bases from V and 3 bases from J, the junction contained 6 bases not matched to a gene. This CDR3 contains 16 residues. CDR1 MNHEY and CDR2 SVGAGI come from the germline V gene.

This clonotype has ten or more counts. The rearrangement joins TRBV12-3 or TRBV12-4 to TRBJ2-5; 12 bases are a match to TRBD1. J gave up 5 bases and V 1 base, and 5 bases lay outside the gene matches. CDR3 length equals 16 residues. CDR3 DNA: TGTGCCAGCAGTTTAGGCGGGACAGGGGGCGCGGAGACCCAGTACTTC. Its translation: CASSLGGTGGAETQYF.

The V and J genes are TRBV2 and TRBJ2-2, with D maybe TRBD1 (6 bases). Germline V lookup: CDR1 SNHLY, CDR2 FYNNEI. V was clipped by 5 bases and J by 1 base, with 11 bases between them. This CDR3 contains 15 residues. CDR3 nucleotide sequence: TGTGCCAGCAGTAACAGGGAGTGGAACACCGGGGAGCTGTTTTTT. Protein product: CASSNREWNTGELFF.

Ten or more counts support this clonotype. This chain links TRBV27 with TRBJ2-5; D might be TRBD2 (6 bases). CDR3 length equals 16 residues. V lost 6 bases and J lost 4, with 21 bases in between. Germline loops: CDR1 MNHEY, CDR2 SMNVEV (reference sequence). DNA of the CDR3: TGTGCCAGCAGACGAGCTGGCGGGATGGGGGGAGAGACCCAGTACTTC. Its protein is CASRRAGGMGGETQYF.

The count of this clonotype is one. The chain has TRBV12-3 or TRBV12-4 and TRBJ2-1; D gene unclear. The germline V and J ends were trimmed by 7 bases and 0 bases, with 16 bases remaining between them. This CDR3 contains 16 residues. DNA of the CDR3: TGTGCCAGCATCCCCTCAGCGCGTTTCTCCTACAATGAGCAGTTCTTC. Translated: CASIPSARFSYNEQFF.

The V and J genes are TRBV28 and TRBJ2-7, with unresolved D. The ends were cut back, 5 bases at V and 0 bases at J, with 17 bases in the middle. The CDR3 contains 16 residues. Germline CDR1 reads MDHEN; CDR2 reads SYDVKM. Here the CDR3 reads CASSPRRSASSYEQYF. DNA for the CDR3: TGTGCCAGCAGTCCTCGTAGGTCAGCGAGCTCCTACGAGCAGTACTTC.

The CDR3 nucleotides are TGTGCCAGCAGTTTATCGACTCTAGCGGCCAACAATGAGCAGTTCTTC. Translating it yields CASSLSTLAANNEQFF. The chain joins TRBV28 to TRBJ2-1, with TRBD2 identical over 7 bases. Germline CDR1 is MDHEN and CDR2 is SYDVKM. V was clipped by 1 base and J by 5 bases; unmatched bases: 8. This CDR3 is built from 16 residues. The complete variable domain, with remaining parts taken from reference TRBV28 and TRBJ2-1, reads DVKVTQSSRYLVKRTGEKVFLECVQDMDHENMFWYRQDPGLGLRLIYFSYDVKMKEKGDIPEGYSVSREKKERFSLILESASTNQTSMYLCASSLSTLAANNEQFFGPGTRLTVL.

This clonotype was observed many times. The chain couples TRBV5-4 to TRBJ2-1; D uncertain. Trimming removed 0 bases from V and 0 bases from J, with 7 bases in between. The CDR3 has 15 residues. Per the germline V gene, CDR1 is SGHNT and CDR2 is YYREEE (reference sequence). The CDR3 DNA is TGTGCCAGCAGCTTGGACCGAAGCTCCTACAATGAGCAGTTCTTC. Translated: CASSLDRSSYNEQFF. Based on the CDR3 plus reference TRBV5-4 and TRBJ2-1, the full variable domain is ETGVTQSPTHLIKTRGQQVTLRCSSQSGHNTVSWYQQALGQGPQFIFQYYREEENGRGNFPPRFSGLQFPNYSSELNVNALELDDSALYLCASSLDRSSYNEQFFGPGTRLTVL.

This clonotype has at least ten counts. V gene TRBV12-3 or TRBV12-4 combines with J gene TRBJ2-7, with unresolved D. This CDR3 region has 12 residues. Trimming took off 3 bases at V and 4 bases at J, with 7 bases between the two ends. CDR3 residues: CASSFWGYEQYF. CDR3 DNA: TGTGCCAGCAGTTTTTGGGGTTACGAGCAGTACTTC.

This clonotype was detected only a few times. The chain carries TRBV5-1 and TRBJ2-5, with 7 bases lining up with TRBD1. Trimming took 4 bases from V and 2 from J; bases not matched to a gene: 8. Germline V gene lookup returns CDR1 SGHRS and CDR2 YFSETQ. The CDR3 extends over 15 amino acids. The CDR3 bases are TGCGCCAGCAGCCTTGCAGGGGACAGACAAGAGACCCAGTACTTC. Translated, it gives CASSLAGDRQETQYF.

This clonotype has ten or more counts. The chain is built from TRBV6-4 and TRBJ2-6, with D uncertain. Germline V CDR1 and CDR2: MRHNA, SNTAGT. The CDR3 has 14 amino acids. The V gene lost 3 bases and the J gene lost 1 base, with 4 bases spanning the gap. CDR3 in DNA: TGTGCCAGCAGTGAAGGGTCTGGGGCCAACGTCCTGACTTTC. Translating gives CASSEGSGANVLTF.

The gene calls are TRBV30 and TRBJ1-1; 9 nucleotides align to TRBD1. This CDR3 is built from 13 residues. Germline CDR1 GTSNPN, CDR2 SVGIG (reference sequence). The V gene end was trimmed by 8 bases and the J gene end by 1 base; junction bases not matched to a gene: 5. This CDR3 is CAGTGQGNTEAFF. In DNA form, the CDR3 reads TGTGCCGGGACAGGGCAGGGGAACACTGAAGCTTTCTTT.

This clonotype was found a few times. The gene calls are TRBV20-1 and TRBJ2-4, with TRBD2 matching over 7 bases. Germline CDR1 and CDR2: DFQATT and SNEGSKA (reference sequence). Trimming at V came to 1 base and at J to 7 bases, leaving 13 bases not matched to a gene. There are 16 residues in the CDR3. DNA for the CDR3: TGCAGTGCTAGAGTAAGCGGGGCCCAGGAGAGGAACATTCAGTACTTC. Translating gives CSARVSGAQERNIQYF.

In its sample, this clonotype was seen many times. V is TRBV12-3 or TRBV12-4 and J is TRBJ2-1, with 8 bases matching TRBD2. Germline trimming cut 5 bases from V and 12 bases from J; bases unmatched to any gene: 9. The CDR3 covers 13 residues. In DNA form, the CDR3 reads TGTGCCAGCAGTCCTACCGGCGGGAGGAGGCAGTTCTTC. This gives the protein CASSPTGGRRQFF.

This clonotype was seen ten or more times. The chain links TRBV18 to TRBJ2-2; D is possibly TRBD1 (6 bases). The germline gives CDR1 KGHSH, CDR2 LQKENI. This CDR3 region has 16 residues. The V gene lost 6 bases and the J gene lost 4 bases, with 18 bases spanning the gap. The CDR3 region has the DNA TGTGCCAGCTCCTTAAACCAGGGACACCGCACCGGGGAGCTGTTTTTT. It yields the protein CASSLNQGHRTGELFF. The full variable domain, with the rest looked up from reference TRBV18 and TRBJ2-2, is NAGVMQNPRHLVRRRGQEARLRCSPMKGHSHVYWYRQLPEEGLKFMVYLQKENIIDESGMPKERFSAEFPKEGPSILRIQQVVRGDSAAYFCASSLNQGHRTGELFFGEGSRLTVL.

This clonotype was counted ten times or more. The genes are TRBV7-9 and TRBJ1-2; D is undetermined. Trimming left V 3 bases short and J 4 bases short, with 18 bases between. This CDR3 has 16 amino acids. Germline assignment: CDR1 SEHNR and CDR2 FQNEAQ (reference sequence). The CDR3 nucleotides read TGTGCCAGCAGCTTTTCTGGATCAAATATCCTCTATGGCTACACCTTC. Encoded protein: CASSFSGSNILYGYTF.

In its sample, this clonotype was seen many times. The CDR3 is CASSPMGLAAYNEQFF. The CDR3, as DNA: TGTGCCAGCAGCCCCATGGGACTAGCGGCATACAATGAGCAGTTCTTC. V is TRBV3-1 and J is TRBJ2-1, with 11 bases matching TRBD2. The length of the CDR3 is 16 residues. V shed 4 bases and J 4 bases; nucleotides not matched to a gene: 6. CDR1 LGHDT and CDR2 YNNKEL come from the germline V gene (reference sequence).

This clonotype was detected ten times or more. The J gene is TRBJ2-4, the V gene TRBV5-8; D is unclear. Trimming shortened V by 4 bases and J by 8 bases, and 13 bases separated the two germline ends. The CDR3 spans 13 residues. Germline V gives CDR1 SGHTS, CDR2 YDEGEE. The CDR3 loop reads CASSLSGTDIQYF. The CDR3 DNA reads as TGTGCCAGCAGCCTATCGGGCACAGACATTCAGTACTTC. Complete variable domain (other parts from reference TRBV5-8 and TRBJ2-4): EAGVTQSPTHLIKTRGQQATLRCSPISGHTSVYWYQQALGLGLQFLLWYDEGEERNRGNFPPRFSGRQFPNYSSELNVNALELEDSALYLCASSLSGTDIQYFGAGTRLSVL.

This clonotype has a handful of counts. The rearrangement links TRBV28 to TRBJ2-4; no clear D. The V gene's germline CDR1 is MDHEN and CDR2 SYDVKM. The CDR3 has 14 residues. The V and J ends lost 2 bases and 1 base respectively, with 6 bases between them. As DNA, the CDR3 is TGTGCCAGCAGTTTAGGGTGGGCCAAAAACATTCAGTACTTC. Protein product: CASSLGWAKNIQYF.

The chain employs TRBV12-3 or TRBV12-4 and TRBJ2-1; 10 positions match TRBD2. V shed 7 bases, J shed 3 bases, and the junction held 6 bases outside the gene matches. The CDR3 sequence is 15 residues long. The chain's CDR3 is CASIPSGRDYNEQFF. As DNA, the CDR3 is TGTGCCAGCATCCCTAGCGGGAGAGACTACAATGAGCAGTTCTTC.

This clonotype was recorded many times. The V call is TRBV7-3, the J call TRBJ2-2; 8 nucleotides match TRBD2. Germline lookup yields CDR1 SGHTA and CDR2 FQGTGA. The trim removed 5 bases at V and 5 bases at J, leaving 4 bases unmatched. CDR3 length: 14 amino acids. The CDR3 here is CASSRGLGTGELFF. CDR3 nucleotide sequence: TGTGCCAGCAGCCGGGGACTAGGGACCGGGGAGCTGTTTTTT.

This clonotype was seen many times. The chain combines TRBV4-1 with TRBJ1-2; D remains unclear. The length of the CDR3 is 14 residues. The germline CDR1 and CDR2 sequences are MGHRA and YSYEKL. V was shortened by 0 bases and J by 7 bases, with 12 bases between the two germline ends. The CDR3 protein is CASSQEDRAPGYTF. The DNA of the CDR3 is TGCGCCAGCAGCCAAGAAGACCGGGCACCTGGCTACACCTTC.

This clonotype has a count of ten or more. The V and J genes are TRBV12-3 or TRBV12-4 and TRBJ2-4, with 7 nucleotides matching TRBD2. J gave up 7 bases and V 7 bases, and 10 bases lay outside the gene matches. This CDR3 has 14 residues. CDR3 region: CASMRGLSGNIQYF. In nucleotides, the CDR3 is TGTGCCAGCATGCGAGGTCTTAGCGGGAACATTCAGTACTTC.

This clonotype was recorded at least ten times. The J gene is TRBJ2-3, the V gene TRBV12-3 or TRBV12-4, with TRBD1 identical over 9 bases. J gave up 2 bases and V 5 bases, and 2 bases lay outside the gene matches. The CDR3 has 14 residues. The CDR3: CASSRTGVTDTQYF. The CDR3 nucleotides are TGTGCCAGCAGTAGGACAGGGGTCACAGATACGCAGTATTTT.

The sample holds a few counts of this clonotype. The CDR3 loop is CASSLSRDVGGYTF. CDR3 nucleotides: TGTGCCAGCAGCTTGTCGCGGGACGTAGGAGGCTACACCTTC. The chain couples TRBV5-7 to TRBJ1-2; perhaps TRBD1 as D (5 bases). TRBV5-7 is recorded as an ORF, its role being uncertain. The V end was cut by 1 base, the J end by 8 bases, with 15 bases between. This CDR3 is built from 14 residues.

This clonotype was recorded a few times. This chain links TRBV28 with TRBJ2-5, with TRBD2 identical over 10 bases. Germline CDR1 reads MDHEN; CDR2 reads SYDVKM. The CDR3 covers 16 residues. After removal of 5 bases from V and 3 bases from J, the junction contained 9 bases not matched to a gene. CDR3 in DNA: TGTGCCAGCAGTGGAAGGCTAGCGGGAGCAGAAGAGACCCAGTACTTC. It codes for CASSGRLAGAEETQYF.

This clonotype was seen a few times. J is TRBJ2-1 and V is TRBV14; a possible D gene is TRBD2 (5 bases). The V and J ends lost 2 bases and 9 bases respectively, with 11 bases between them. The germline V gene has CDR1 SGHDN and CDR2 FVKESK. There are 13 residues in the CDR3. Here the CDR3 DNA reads TGTGCCAGCAGCCAACTCCTAAGCGGTGAGCAGTTCTTC. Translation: CASSQLLSGEQFF.

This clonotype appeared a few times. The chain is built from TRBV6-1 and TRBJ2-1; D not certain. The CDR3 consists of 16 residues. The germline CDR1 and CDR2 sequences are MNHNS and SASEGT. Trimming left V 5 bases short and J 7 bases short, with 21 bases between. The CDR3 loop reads CASSKWASGNGNEQFF. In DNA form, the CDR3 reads TGTGCCAGCAGTAAGTGGGCGAGTGGGAATGGGAATGAGCAGTTCTTC.